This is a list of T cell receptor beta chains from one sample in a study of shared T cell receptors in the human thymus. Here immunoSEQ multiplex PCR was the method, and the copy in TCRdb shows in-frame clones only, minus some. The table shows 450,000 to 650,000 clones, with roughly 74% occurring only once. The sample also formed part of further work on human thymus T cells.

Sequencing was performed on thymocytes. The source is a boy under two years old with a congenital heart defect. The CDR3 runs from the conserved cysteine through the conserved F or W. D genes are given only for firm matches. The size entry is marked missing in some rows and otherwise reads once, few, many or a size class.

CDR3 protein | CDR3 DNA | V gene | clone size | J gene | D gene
CASSPRPQGRSNYGYTF | TGTGCCAGCAGCCCCCGGCCACAGGGAAGATCTAACTATGGCTACACCTTC | TRBV27 | few | TRBJ1-2 | NA
CASNPPGLATWRSTGELFF | TGTGCCAGCAACCCTCCGGGACTAGCGACCTGGAGGTCCACCGGGGAGCTGTTTTTT | TRBV7-2 | NA | TRBJ2-2 | TRBD2
CASGVLRTSGYNEQFF | TGTGCTAGTGGTGTTCTCCGGACTAGCGGCTACAATGAGCAGTTCTTC | TRBV12-5 | NA | TRBJ2-1 | TRBD2
CASSSTARGLYYNEQFF | TGTGCCAGCAGTTCAACAGCTCGAGGACTATACTACAATGAGCAGTTCTTC | TRBV13 | NA | TRBJ2-1 | NA
CASSLGGSRGNEQFF | TGTGCCAGCAGCTTAGGCGGTAGTCGGGGCAATGAGCAGTTCTTC | TRBV7-2 | once | TRBJ2-1 | NA
CATRGHSYNEQFF | TGTGCCACCCGGGGACACTCCTACAATGAGCAGTTCTTC | TRBV19 | NA | TRBJ2-1 | NA
CASSLVVGTSGYNEQFF | TGTGCCAGCAGCTTGGTTGTCGGGACTAGCGGTTACAATGAGCAGTTCTTC | TRBV5-4 | few | TRBJ2-1 | TRBD2
CASSTGTSGTTGELFF | TGTGCCAGCAGCACAGGGACTAGCGGGACCACCGGGGAGCTGTTTTTT | TRBV27 | once | TRBJ2-2 | TRBD2
CASSPGTSGTSYEQYF | TGTGCCAGCAGCCCCGGGACTAGCGGGACCTCCTACGAGCAGTACTTC | TRBV7-6 | few | TRBJ2-7 | TRBD2
CASSFGGRAPYEQYF | TGTGCCAGCAGCTTCGGCGGGAGGGCCCCCTACGAGCAGTACTTC | TRBV7-9 | NA | TRBJ2-7 | TRBD2
CASSLIGRGRGETQYF | TGCGCCAGCAGCCTGATCGGGAGGGGACGTGGGGAGACCCAGTACTTC | TRBV4-1 | NA | TRBJ2-5 | TRBD2
CASSASGRPFYEQYF | TGTGCCAGCAGCGCTAGCGGGAGGCCTTTTTACGAGCAGTACTTC | TRBV9 | NA | TRBJ2-7 | TRBD2
CASSFEKGAVELFF | TGTGCCAGCAGTTTTGAGAAGGGGGCCGTGGAGCTGTTTTTT | TRBV27 | NA | TRBJ2-2 | TRBD1
CASSRDRTYSGNTIYF | TGCGCCAGCAGCAGGGACAGGACCTACTCTGGAAACACCATATATTTT | TRBV5-1 | once | TRBJ1-3 | TRBD1
CSVYLKYYPNNNEQFF | TGCAGCGTTTACCTTAAGTACTACCCCAATAACAATGAGCAGTTCTTC | TRBV29-1 | few | TRBJ2-1 | NA
CASTDRDRVNYGYTF | TGTGCCAGTACCGACCGGGACAGGGTTAACTATGGCTACACCTTC | TRBV19 | NA | TRBJ1-2 | TRBD1
CAIGPGPNYGYTF | TGTGCCATCGGGCCAGGGCCCAACTATGGCTACACCTTC | TRBV10-3 | NA | TRBJ1-2 | NA
CASSIEASSGNTIYF | TGTGCCAGTAGTATCGAGGCTTCCTCTGGAAACACCATATATTTT | TRBV19 | few | TRBJ1-3 | NA
CASSQEQGANEQYF | TGCGCCAGCAGCCAAGAACAGGGGGCCAACGAGCAGTACTTC | TRBV4-1 | once | TRBJ2-7 | TRBD1
CSVDPRGALRLDRGDYNYGYTF | TGCAGCGTTGATCCTAGGGGGGCCTTAAGACTGGACAGGGGGGATTATAACTATGGCTACACCTTC | TRBV29-1 | few | TRBJ1-2 | TRBD1
CASSPEGHWEQFF | TGTGCCAGCTCACCCGAGGGACATTGGGAGCAGTTCTTC | TRBV18 | NA | TRBJ2-1 | NA
CASSQDGCCGGSFRSSYEQYF | TGCGCCAGCAGCCAAGATGGCTGTTGTGGCGGGAGCTTCCGGAGCTCCTACGAGCAGTACTTC | TRBV4-1 | NA | TRBJ2-7 | TRBD2
CASRSGEGDATNEKLFF | TGTGCCAGCAGGAGCGGGGAAGGAGACGCAACTAATGAAAAACTGTTTTTT | TRBV7-9 | few | TRBJ1-4 | NA
CASSYSLAGEDTQYF | TGTGCCAGCAGTTACTCGCTAGCGGGAGAGGATACGCAGTATTTT | TRBV6-6 | NA | TRBJ2-3 | TRBD2
CASSLVRGSETQYF | TGTGCCAGCAGCTTGGTAAGGGGATCCGAGACCCAGTACTTC | TRBV5-4 | once | TRBJ2-5 | NA
CASSRTRGETQYF | TGTGCCAGCAGTCGTACTAGAGGGGAGACCCAGTACTTC | TRBV7-3 | NA | TRBJ2-5 | NA
CASSFTGRATQYF | TGTGCCAGCAGTTTCACCGGGCGGGCTACGCAGTATTTT | TRBV28 | NA | TRBJ2-3 | NA
CASSYGGGNQPQHF | TGTGCCAGCAGTTACGGCGGAGGCAATCAGCCCCAGCATTTT | TRBV6-5 | NA | TRBJ1-5 | NA
CASSFTGLAGPADTQYF | TGCGCCAGCAGCTTTACGGGACTAGCGGGACCCGCAGATACGCAGTATTTT | TRBV5-1 | NA | TRBJ2-3 | TRBD2
CAWSRLAGGPFADTQYF | TGTGCCTGGAGCCGACTAGCGGGAGGGCCGTTTGCAGATACGCAGTATTTT | TRBV30 | once | TRBJ2-3 | TRBD2
CASSEGKLAEPQETQYF | TGTGCCAGCAGTGAGGGTAAACTAGCGGAGCCACAAGAGACCCAGTACTTC | TRBV25-1 | once | TRBJ2-5 | TRBD2
CASSFRASGRSTDTQYF | TGTGCCAGCAGTTTCCGGGCTAGCGGGAGGTCTACAGATACGCAGTATTTT | TRBV28 | NA | TRBJ2-3 | TRBD2
CASSQDPQETGGYEQYF | TGCGCCAGCAGCCAGGACCCGCAGGAGACAGGAGGATACGAGCAGTACTTC | TRBV4-3 | once | TRBJ2-7 | NA
CASSCLPKGYTF | TGTGCCAGCAGTTGTCTGCCTAAGGGCTACACCTTC | TRBV6-6 | NA | TRBJ1-2 | NA
CASSLQGGTEAFF | TGTGCCAGCAGTTTACAGGGAGGGACTGAAGCTTTCTTT | TRBV7-8 | NA | TRBJ1-1 | NA
CASSRGTGPYYEQYF | TGTGCCAGCAGTCGAGGGACAGGGCCTTACTACGAGCAGTACTTC | TRBV28 | NA | TRBJ2-7 | TRBD1
CASSPDRVGVYEQYF | TGTGCCAGCAGTCCAGACAGGGTGGGGGTCTACGAGCAGTACTTC | TRBV2 | once | TRBJ2-7 | TRBD1
CASSPSGLAGGCEQFF | TGTGCCAGCAGTCCGTCGGGACTAGCGGGAGGTTGTGAGCAGTTCTTC | TRBV27 | NA | TRBJ2-1 | TRBD2